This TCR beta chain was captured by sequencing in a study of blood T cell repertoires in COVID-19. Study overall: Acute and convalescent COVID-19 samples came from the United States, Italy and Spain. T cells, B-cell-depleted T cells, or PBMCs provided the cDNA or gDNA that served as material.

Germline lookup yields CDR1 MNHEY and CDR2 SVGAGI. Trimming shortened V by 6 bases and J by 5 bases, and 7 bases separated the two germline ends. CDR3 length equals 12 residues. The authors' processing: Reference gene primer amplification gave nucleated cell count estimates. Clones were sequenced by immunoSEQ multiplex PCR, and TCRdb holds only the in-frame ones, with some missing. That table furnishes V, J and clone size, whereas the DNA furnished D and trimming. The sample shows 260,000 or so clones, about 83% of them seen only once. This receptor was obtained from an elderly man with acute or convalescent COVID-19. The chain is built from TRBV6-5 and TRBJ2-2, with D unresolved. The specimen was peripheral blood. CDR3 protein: CASRLRTGELFF. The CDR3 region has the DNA TGTGCCAGCAGGCTGCGAACCGGGGAGCTGTTTTTT.